These T cell receptor beta chains were read from a single sample in a study of radiotherapy plus CTLA-4 blockade in lung cancer. Only in-frame clones appear in the TCRdb table, and some are missing; sequencing was by immunoSEQ multiplex PCR. Here the sample spans around 72,000 clones, approximately 78% being singletons. The sample in question was peripheral blood, obtained from a patient treated with radiotherapy plus ipilimumab. All receptors derive from a human donor with non-small cell lung cancer who had a complete response to radiotherapy plus ipilimumab. The CDR3 runs from the conserved cysteine through the conserved F or W.

TRBJ2-1 | TRBV29-1 | CSVAGQSLNEQFF
TRBJ2-5 | TRBV28 | CASSYGDIGHQETQYF
TRBJ2-1 | TRBV29-1 | CSAAPVGEQFF
TRBJ2-7 | TRBV27 | CASSPGTGWMARQYF
TRBJ1-5 | TRBV11-2 | CASSAQGFQPQHF
TRBJ1-3 | TRBV30 | CAWRLQGSSGNTIYF
TRBJ2-1 | TRBV11-2 | CASSGDRGEQFF
TRBJ2-7 | TRBV7-2 | CASSLVAGQYEQYF
TRBJ2-2 | TRBV19 | CATSSGQTNTGELFF
TRBJ2-2 | TRBV27 | CASSLQSQGPTGELFF
TRBJ2-1 | TRBV10-3 | CAISGSGNAQGEQFF
TRBJ2-3 | TRBV11-3 | CASSLGGWTDTQYF
TRBJ2-3 | TRBV5-1 | CASSWGVHRTDTQYF
TRBJ2-4 | TRBV5-6 | CASSWTGGIAKNIQYF
TRBJ1-5 | TRBV28 | CASTKRLTSNQPQHF
TRBJ1-2 | TRBV18 | CASSPLRDGTNYGYTF
TRBJ2-3 | TRBV27 | CASSLGWGGQDTQYF
TRBJ1-1 | TRBV7-8 | CASSLGPGNTEAFF
TRBJ2-2 | TRBV6-5 | CASSYTANTGELFF
TRBJ2-5 | TRBV6-5 | CASSYMEGGRETQYF
TRBJ1-2 | TRBV9 | CASSTTSGDYGYTF
TRBJ2-5 | TRBV19 | CASSSDRVETQYF
TRBJ2-5 | TRBV5-1 | CASSFGGGLETQYF
TRBJ1-5 | TRBV10-2 | CASSLGTDQPQHF
TRBJ1-2 | TRBV7-2 | CASSLALDRAANYGYTF
TRBJ2-1 | TRBV9 | CASSVGNTNNEQFF
TRBJ1-3 | TRBV2 | CASRGSLSGNTIYF
TRBJ2-2 | TRBV27 | CASSYLNNTGELFF
TRBJ2-2 | TRBV7-6 | CASSLGTSGAGELFF
TRBJ1-1 | TRBV5-1 | CASSSDGQMNTEAFF
TRBJ2-3 | TRBV29-1 | CSVDSSGGGDTQYF
TRBJ2-3 | TRBV29-1 | CSVDTSGSGDTQYF
TRBJ1-2 | TRBV11-2 | CASSGPDRFGYTF
TRBJ2-2 | TRBV6-4 | CASSVFGTGATGELFF
TRBJ1-2 | TRBV19 | CASSEALGDGYTF
TRBJ2-3 | TRBV5-1 | CASRYQGASTDTQYF
TRBJ1-2 | TRBV6-6 | CASSLTPSYGYTF
TRBJ2-7 | TRBV2 | CASGERGEQYF
TRBJ2-5 | TRBV30 | CAWRTGYPETQYF
TRBJ2-3 | TRBV29-1 | CSGKRSSGTSTDTQYF
TRBJ2-1 | TRBV29-1 | CSVVTYEQFF
TRBJ1-2 | TRBV5-6 | CASRLPGANYGYTF
TRBJ2-5 | TRBV7-2 | CASSLGQGETQYF
TRBJ2-2 | TRBV25-1 | CASSALGDGRAGELFF
TRBJ2-4 | TRBV19 | CASAIRDGGNIQYF